Shown below are 19 T cell receptor beta chains from a single sample sequenced in a study of Tregs in tolerant kidney transplant recipients. Only in-frame clones appear in the TCRdb table, and some are missing; sequencing was by immunoSEQ multiplex PCR. The sample has roughly 52,000 clones; about 90% are singletons. Related graft donors supplied nonmyeloablative bone marrow transplants, and mixed chimerism was transient. The specimen was CD8+ T cells from blood (PBMCs), collected 24 months after the transplant. These receptor sequences come from a human patient who received a combined kidney and bone marrow transplant. These T cells may partly come from the graft donor.

This sequence joins TRBV5-6 and TRBJ2-7; 7 bases are a match to TRBD1. V was pared by 4 bases and J by 2 bases, with 12 bases of the junction left unmatched. CDR3 length: 16 amino acids. Germline lookup yields CDR1 SGHDT and CDR2 YYEEEE. The CDR3 DNA follows: TGTGCCAGCAGCAGGGGACAGTCCACTAGTCCCTACGAGCAGTACTTC. Amino acids: CASSRGQSTSPYEQYF.

CDR3 DNA: TGTGCCAGCAGCTTACAGGGGGGCTCATTATACGAGCAGTACTTC. This codes for CASSLQGGSLYEQYF. The V call is TRBV5-6, the J call TRBJ2-7; TRBD1 matches 8 bases. Germline values: CDR1 SGHDT, CDR2 YYEEEE. This CDR3 is built from 15 residues. With 2 bases clipped from V and 4 bases from J, the junction kept 8 bases outside the gene matches.

This chain links TRBV9 with TRBJ2-7, with D tentatively TRBD2 (6 bases). The CDR3 consists of 13 residues. Looked up from germline, CDR1 is SGDLS and CDR2 is YYNGEE. V lost 3 bases to trimming and J lost 9 bases, with 16 bases between them. The CDR3 loop is CASSAGLSGGQYF. The DNA for the CDR3 is TGTGCCAGCAGCGCGGGACTCTCTGGCGGGCAGTACTTC.

This clone was recorded only once. The chain joins TRBV4-1 to TRBJ1-5, with TRBD1 matching 9 bases. CDR3 length: 16 residues. The V segment lost 4 bases and the J segment 5 bases; nucleotides outside the gene matches: 9. CDR1 is MGHRA and CDR2 is YSYEKL in the germline V gene. CDR3 sequence reads: CASSRTGDFEDQPQHF. The CDR3 region has the DNA TGCGCCAGCAGCCGGACAGGGGATTTTGAGGATCAGCCCCAGCATTTT.

This clone was found once. J is TRBJ2-7 and V is TRBV5-1, with 14 bases identical to TRBD2. The trim removed 4 bases at V and 6 bases at J, leaving 9 bases unmatched. This CDR3 is 16 amino acids long. Germline CDR1 SGHRS, CDR2 YFSETQ. CDR3 residues: CASSPGLAGAPGEQYF. The CDR3 DNA follows: TGCGCCAGCAGCCCGGGACTAGCGGGAGCACCAGGCGAGCAGTACTTC.

The rearrangement links TRBV27 to TRBJ2-1; 14 nucleotides agree with TRBD2. Germline values: CDR1 MNHEY, CDR2 SMNVEV (reference sequence). Germline trimming cut 7 bases from V and 7 bases from J; bases unmatched to any gene: 6. The CDR3 is made up of 15 amino acids. The CDR3 DNA follows: TGTGCCAGCACCCAAGGGACTAGCGGGAGTAATGAGCAGTTCTTC. This gives the protein CASTQGTSGSNEQFF.

The chain combines TRBV28 with TRBJ1-5; unclear D gene. Trimming stripped 2 bases from V and 2 bases from J, with 10 bases between. Per germline, CDR1 MDHEN and CDR2 SYDVKM. The CDR3 totals 15 residues. This CDR3 is CASSLLSSGNQPQHF. The CDR3 nucleotides read TGTGCCAGCAGTTTACTAAGTTCTGGCAATCAGCCCCAGCATTTT.

V usage is TRBV28 and J usage is TRBJ2-7; the match to TRBD1 covers 8 bases. Germline V gives CDR1 MDHEN, CDR2 SYDVKM. The CDR3 is made up of 13 amino acids. CDR3 coding DNA: TGTGTCCGGAGGGGACAGGCATCCTACGAGCAGTACTTC. Translation: CVRRGQASYEQYF. The variable domain in full, completed from reference TRBV28 and TRBJ2-7, reads DVKVTQSSRYLVKRTGEKVFLECVQDMDHENMFWYRQDPGLGLRLIYFSYDVKMKEKGDIPEGYSVSREKKERFSLILESASTNQTSMYLCVRRGQASYEQYFGPGTRLTVT.

This chain links TRBV7-2 with TRBJ2-1; 8 nucleotides align to TRBD2. Germline assignment: CDR1 SGHTA and CDR2 FQGNSA. The CDR3 runs to 14 residues. V gave up 5 bases and J gave up 4 bases; unmatched junction bases: 4. CDR3 sequence: CASSLSGTYNEQFF. CDR3 sequence (DNA): TGTGCCAGCAGCCTTAGCGGGACGTACAATGAGCAGTTCTTC.

The chain is built from TRBV15 and TRBJ2-7, with D perhaps matching TRBD1 (6 bases). The germline V and J ends were trimmed by 4 bases and 2 bases, with 12 bases remaining between them. This CDR3 spans 14 amino acids. Germline CDR1 is LNHNV and CDR2 is YYDKDF (reference sequence). CDR3 loop: CATSIGTRTYEQYF. The CDR3 nucleotides are TGTGCCACCAGCATTGGGACACGGACCTACGAGCAGTACTTC.

The rearrangement joins TRBV19 to TRBJ2-2, with a tentative D call TRBD2 (5 bases). There are 15 residues in the CDR3. From germline, CDR1 is LNHDA and CDR2 SQIVND (reference sequence). The V end was cut by 5 bases, the J end by 4 bases, with 14 bases between. For the CDR3, the DNA is TGTGCCAGTAGTTTGGGTAGCGCAAGCACCGGGGAGCTGTTTTTT. Its translation: CASSLGSASTGELFF.

The chain employs TRBV9 and TRBJ1-2; 8 bases are shared with TRBD1. The germline V gene has CDR1 SGDLS and CDR2 YYNGEE. J was trimmed by 4 bases and V by 4 bases; bases with no gene match: 6. The CDR3 is made up of 14 amino acids. The CDR3 region has the DNA TGTGCCAGCAGCCCGACGGACAGGGCCTATGGCTACACCTTC. It codes for CASSPTDRAYGYTF. The full variable domain, completed using reference TRBV9 and TRBJ1-2, is DSGVTQTPKHLITATGQRVTLRCSPRSGDLSVYWYQQSLDQGLQFLIQYYNGEERAKGNILERFSAQQFPDLHSELNLSSLELGDSALYFCASSPTDRAYGYTFGSGTRLTVV.

This sequence joins TRBV7-3 and TRBJ2-1; 11 bases line up with TRBD2. Germline trimming cut 0 bases from V and 6 bases from J; bases unmatched to any gene: 10. The CDR3 totals 18 residues. Germline assignment: CDR1 SGHTA and CDR2 FQGTGA. CDR3 amino acids: CASSLTIAGGPRPNEQFF. In DNA form, the CDR3 reads TGTGCCAGCAGCTTAACGATAGCGGGAGGGCCAAGACCCAATGAGCAGTTCTTC.

The chain links TRBV4-1 to TRBJ1-2; tentative D call: TRBD1 (5 bases). CDR1 MGHRA and CDR2 YSYEKL come from the germline V gene. The V gene lost 4 bases and the J gene lost 3 bases, with 9 bases spanning the gap. The length of the CDR3 is 13 residues. The CDR3 reads CASSPRGYYGYTF. The CDR3 DNA follows: TGCGCCAGCAGCCCTCGGGGGTACTATGGCTACACCTTC.

This rearrangement joins TRBV9 to TRBJ2-2, with TRBD1 matching 10 bases. The CDR3 contains 18 residues. Germline assignment: CDR1 SGDLS and CDR2 YYNGEE. The V and J ends lost 3 bases and 3 bases, in that order; junction bases with no gene match: 11. The chain's CDR3 is CASSGTGTGDWYTGELFF. For the CDR3, the DNA is TGTGCCAGCAGCGGAACCGGGACAGGGGATTGGTACACCGGGGAGCTGTTTTTT.

This rearrangement joins TRBV7-2 to TRBJ2-7; D may be TRBD1 (5 bases). The length of the CDR3 is 14 residues. Germline V CDR1 and CDR2: SGHTA, FQGNSA. Trimming removed 5 bases from V and 3 bases from J, with 14 bases in between. The CDR3 nucleotides are TGTGCCAGCAGCCAGGGCCTTACCCGCTACGAGCAGTACTTC. This encodes CASSQGLTRYEQYF.

The chain joins TRBV6-5 to TRBJ1-1; 8 nucleotides align to TRBD1. The length of the CDR3 is 14 residues. Germline V lookup: CDR1 MNHEY, CDR2 SVGAGI. The V segment lost 4 bases and the J segment 4 bases; nucleotides outside the gene matches: 5. The CDR3 sequence is CASSWTGLGTEAFF. DNA for the CDR3: TGTGCCAGCAGTTGGACAGGGTTGGGCACTGAAGCTTTCTTT.

The chain carries TRBV9 and TRBJ1-2; D is unclear. Between the trimmed V and J ends, which lost 1 base and 4 bases, there was a span of 11 bases. Germline CDR1 is SGDLS and CDR2 is YYNGEE. The CDR3 sequence is 14 residues long. CDR3 in DNA: TGTGCCAGCAGCGTATCCGGGGAGGCCTATGGCTACACCTTC. It specifies CASSVSGEAYGYTF.

The rearrangement uses TRBV5-8 and TRBJ2-7; the match to TRBD1 covers 9 bases. Per the germline V gene, CDR1 is SGHTS and CDR2 is YDEGEE. The CDR3 contains 15 residues. V dropped 3 bases and J dropped 5; count of bases not matched to a gene: 9. CDR3: CASSWGTGGRNEQYF. CDR3 sequence (DNA): TGTGCCAGCAGCTGGGGAACAGGGGGCAGGAACGAGCAGTACTTC.